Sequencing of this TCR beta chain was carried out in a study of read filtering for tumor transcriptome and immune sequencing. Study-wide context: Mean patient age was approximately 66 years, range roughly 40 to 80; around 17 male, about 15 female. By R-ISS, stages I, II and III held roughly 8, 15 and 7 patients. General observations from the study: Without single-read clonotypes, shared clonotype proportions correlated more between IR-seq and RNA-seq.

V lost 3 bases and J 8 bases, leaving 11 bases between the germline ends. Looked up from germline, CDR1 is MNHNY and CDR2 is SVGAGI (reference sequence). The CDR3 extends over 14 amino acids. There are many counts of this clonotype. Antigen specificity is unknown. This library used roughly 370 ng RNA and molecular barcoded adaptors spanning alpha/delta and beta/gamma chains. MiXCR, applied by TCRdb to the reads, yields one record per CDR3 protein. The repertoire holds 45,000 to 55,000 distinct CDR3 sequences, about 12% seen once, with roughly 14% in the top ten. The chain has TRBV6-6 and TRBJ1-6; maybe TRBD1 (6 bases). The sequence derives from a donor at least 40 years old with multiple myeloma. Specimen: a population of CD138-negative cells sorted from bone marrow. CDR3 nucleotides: TGTGCCAGCAGTTATATGGGGGCTGATTCACCCCTCCACTTT. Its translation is CASSYMGADSPLHF.